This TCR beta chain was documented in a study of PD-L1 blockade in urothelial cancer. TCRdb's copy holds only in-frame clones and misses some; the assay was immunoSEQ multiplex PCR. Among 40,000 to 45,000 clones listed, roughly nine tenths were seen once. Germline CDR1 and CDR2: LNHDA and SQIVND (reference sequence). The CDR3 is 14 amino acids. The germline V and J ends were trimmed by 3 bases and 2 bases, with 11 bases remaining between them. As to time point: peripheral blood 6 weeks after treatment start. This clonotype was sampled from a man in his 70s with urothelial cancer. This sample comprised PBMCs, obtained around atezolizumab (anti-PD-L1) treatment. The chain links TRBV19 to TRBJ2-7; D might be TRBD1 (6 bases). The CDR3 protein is CASSIRGGTYEQYF. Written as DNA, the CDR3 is TGTGCCAGTAGTATCCGAGGGGGAACCTACGAGCAGTACTTC.